This entry lists 18 T cell receptor beta chains sequenced from one sample in a study of HIV-infected patients and healthy controls. cDNA was made from about 500 ng RNA using alpha and beta constant primers. Separate chain-specific third strand synthesis with multiplexing indices produced the alpha and beta libraries. Using its own MiXCR run on the 5' RACE reads, TCRdb lists one record per CDR3 protein. The sample shows 8,500 to 11,000 distinct CDR3 sequences, under 8.5% of them seen only once. The repertoire came from unfractionated whole blood and reflected all unsorted peripheral T cells. Material: blood. All receptors derive from an adult in good health.

This clonotype is classed as medium-sized (0.01 to 0.1%). V usage is TRBV7-2 and J usage is TRBJ2-3, with a tentative D call TRBD2 (6 bases). This CDR3 has 15 amino acids. CDR1 SGHTA and CDR2 FQGNSA come from the germline V gene. V lost 5 bases and J 1 base, leaving 13 bases between the germline ends. The CDR3 region is CASSLSGLGTDTQYF. The CDR3 bases are TGTGCCAGCAGCCTCAGCGGGCTTGGCACAGATACGCAGTATTTT.

This clonotype showed up many times. This chain joins TRBV12-3 or TRBV12-4 and TRBJ2-2, with no clear D. The CDR3 is 13 residues long. The ends were cut back, 5 bases at V and 1 base at J, with 5 bases in the middle. The CDR3 protein is CASSPQNTGELFF. CDR3 sequence (DNA): TGTGCCAGCAGTCCTCAGAACACCGGGGAGCTGTTTTTT.

This clonotype was detected ten times or more. This sequence joins TRBV19 and TRBJ2-2; the match to TRBD1 covers 7 bases. The CDR3 is 15 amino acids. V gave up 4 bases and J gave up 6 bases; unmatched junction bases: 8. Germline V CDR1 and CDR2: LNHDA, SQIVND (reference sequence). CDR3 sequence: CASSTSRTGAGELFF. Written as DNA, the CDR3 is TGTGCCAGTAGTACCTCCCGGACAGGAGCCGGGGAGCTGTTTTTT. The full variable domain, completed using reference TRBV19 and TRBJ2-2, is DGGITQSPKYLFRKEGQNVTLSCEQNLNHDAMYWYRQDPGQGLRLIYYSQIVNDFQKGDIAEGYSVSREKKESFPLTVTSAQKNPTAFYLCASSTSRTGAGELFFGEGSRLTVL.

The sample holds many counts of this clonotype. The chain carries TRBV11-2 and TRBJ2-1; 14 bases fit TRBD2. In germline, CDR1 is SGHAT, CDR2 FQNNGV. The junction had 11 bases not matched to a gene; V was cut back by 4 bases and J by 9 bases. The CDR3 is made up of 17 amino acids. This chain's CDR3 is CASSSVLGLAGVIEQFF. In nucleotides, the CDR3 is TGTGCCAGCAGCTCGGTCCTGGGACTAGCGGGGGTGATTGAGCAGTTCTTC.

This clonotype came up many times. V and J are TRBV20-1 and TRBJ1-5, with D perhaps TRBD1 (5 bases). CDR3 size: 12 residues. Germline-derived CDR1 and CDR2 are DFQATT and SNEGSKA (reference sequence). The germline V and J ends were trimmed by 6 bases and 3 bases, with 9 bases remaining between them. The CDR3 nucleotides are TGCAGTGCAAGGGACTCCAATCAGCCCCAGCATTTT. Its translation is CSARDSNQPQHF.

This clonotype is termed medium-sized. The CDR3 spells CASSRTVPSSYEQYF. As DNA, the CDR3 is TGTGCCAGCAGCCGGACAGTCCCGAGCTCCTACGAGCAGTACTTC. V usage is TRBV5-5 and J usage is TRBJ2-7, with a possible D match to TRBD1 (6 bases). The CDR3 totals 15 residues. V shed 4 bases and J shed 0 bases, with 14 bases lying between them. CDR1 is SGHKS and CDR2 is YYEKEE in the germline V gene (reference sequence).

This clonotype was recorded at least ten times. The chain carries TRBV5-4 and TRBJ1-1, with D hard to call. V lost 1 base to trimming and J lost 6 bases, with 4 bases between them. Germline-derived CDR1 and CDR2 are SGHNT and YYREEE (reference sequence). The CDR3 is made up of 11 amino acids. In DNA, the CDR3 is TGTGCCAGCAGCTTGTTACCTGAAGCTTTCTTT. It is translated as CASSLLPEAFF.

This clonotype has a count of ten or more. This chain joins TRBV14 and TRBJ1-2; D not certain. CDR3 size: 14 residues. Germline values: CDR1 SGHDN, CDR2 FVKESK. Trimming removed 0 bases at V and 4 bases at J, with 9 bases between. The CDR3 region is CASSQDLSPYGYTF. CDR3 coding DNA: TGTGCCAGCAGCCAAGATCTCAGTCCCTATGGCTACACCTTC.

The chain couples TRBV19 to TRBJ1-4; D may be TRBD1 (6 bases). The V end was cut by 11 bases, the J end by 5 bases, with 12 bases between. The CDR3 has 12 amino acids. Looked up from germline, CDR1 is LNHDA and CDR2 is SQIVND (reference sequence). The CDR3 DNA reads TGTGCCTCCAGGGGTAGGAATGAAAAACTGTTTTTT. Translated, it gives CASRGRNEKLFF.

This clonotype is categorized as medium-sized. The J gene is TRBJ1-5, the V gene TRBV5-1; D is ambiguous. This CDR3 region has 14 residues. The germline V gene encodes CDR1 SGHRS and CDR2 YFSETQ. V gave up 0 bases and J gave up 0 bases, with 4 bases separating them. The CDR3 bases are TGCGCCAGCAGCTTGGGGTATAGCAATCAGCCCCAGCATTTT. It codes for CASSLGYSNQPQHF.

This clonotype was counted at least ten times. The chain has TRBV19 and TRBJ2-2, with 9 bases matching TRBD1. The CDR3 length is 15 residues. Germline CDR1 reads LNHDA; CDR2 reads SQIVND (reference sequence). Trimming at V came to 5 bases and at J to 7 bases, leaving 8 bases not matched to a gene. The CDR3 is CASSPGTGRGGELFF. The CDR3, as DNA: TGTGCCAGTAGTCCCGGGACAGGGAGAGGCGGGGAGCTGTTTTTT.

This clonotype was found a few times. The chain couples TRBV6-5 to TRBJ1-1; D might be TRBD1 (5 bases). There are 15 residues in the CDR3. V was shortened by 2 bases and J by 4 bases, with 14 bases between the two germline ends. Germline V gene lookup returns CDR1 MNHEY and CDR2 SVGAGI. In DNA form, the CDR3 reads TGTGCCAGCAGTTACACCCGGACATTCTCCACTGAAGCTTTCTTT. Protein: CASSYTRTFSTEAFF.

CDR3 residues: CASRRQGPKETQYF. The CDR3 coding sequence is TGCGCCAGCAGGCGACAGGGGCCGAAAGAGACCCAGTACTTC. This chain joins TRBV4-1 and TRBJ2-5; 8 nucleotides align to TRBD1. CDR1 and CDR2 (germline): MGHRA, YSYEKL. The CDR3 runs to 14 residues. V lost 6 bases and J lost 3; bases outside the gene matches: 6.

Relative to its sample, this clonotype is medium-sized (0.01 to 0.1%). The rearrangement joins TRBV4-1 to TRBJ1-5, with 8 bases matching TRBD1. Germline loops: CDR1 MGHRA, CDR2 YSYEKL. Unmatched junction bases numbered 4, after V lost 3 bases and J lost 3 bases. The CDR3 extends over 15 amino acids. CDR3 in amino acids: CASSQTGAANQPQHF. The CDR3 bases are TGCGCCAGCAGCCAGACAGGGGCTGCCAATCAGCCCCAGCATTTT.

This sequence joins TRBV5-1 and TRBJ1-4; D not resolved. Trimming cost V 4 bases and J 8 bases, with 15 bases left between them. The CDR3 consists of 14 residues. Per the germline V gene, CDR1 is SGHRS and CDR2 is YFSETQ. The CDR3 bases are TGCGCCAGCAGCCCACACCAAGGAGGCGAAAAACTGTTTTTT. Its protein is CASSPHQGGEKLFF.

This clonotype was recorded many times. The chain joins TRBV14 to TRBJ1-2; D ambiguous. V was clipped by 6 bases and J by 5 bases, with 10 bases between them. Looked up from germline, CDR1 is SGHDN and CDR2 is FVKESK. This CDR3 spans 12 amino acids. The chain's CDR3 is CASRQSAYGYTF. CDR3 coding DNA: TGTGCCAGCAGGCAAAGCGCATATGGCTACACCTTC.

This clonotype is labeled medium-sized. The chain couples TRBV28 to TRBJ2-7; no reliable D call. The V end lost 3 bases, the J end lost 5 bases, and 17 bases lay between the germline ends. Germline CDR1 reads MDHEN; CDR2 reads SYDVKM. This CDR3 comprises 15 residues. CDR3 coding DNA: TGTGCCAGCAGTTTTTCGTTACCCCCTGTCGACGAGCAGTACTTC. Translating it yields CASSFSLPPVDEQYF.

A note on this clonotype: One end of the junction does not line up with germline, which may come from a read error. The J gene is TRBJ2-1, the V gene TRBV15; D is possibly TRBD2 (6 bases). The germline gives CDR1 LNHNV, CDR2 YYDKDF (reference sequence). CDR3 length: 13 amino acids. CDR3 amino acids: CTTSVAGRNEQFF. CDR3 nucleotides: TGTACCACCAGCGTGGCAGGGAGGAATGAGCAGTTCTTC.